Sequencing of this T cell receptor beta chain was carried out in a study of T cell responses to AZD1222 COVID-19 vaccine (dated by TCRdb to the early 2020s). Background for the entire study: A total of just over 230 trial participants underwent TCR sequencing, of whom some 210 received two doses of AZD1222 and some 26 received two doses of the MenACWY control vaccine. Enrollment into the trials was organized by age into subgroups of 18-55, 56-69 and 70-plus years, and those subgroups contained approximately 150, 30 and 60 TCR-sequenced participants, respectively. Broader findings and caveats from the paper: Conclusions about previously exposed vaccinees were limited because only six AZD1222 recipients were SARS-CoV-2 seropositive at baseline. Because no samples from the day 14 peak response were available, repertoires could be characterized only after the peak T cell response. After two AZD1222 doses, spike-specific TCR breadth and depth were significantly higher than at day 0 and than in MenACWY recipients. The vaccine-associated CD4 TCRs covered the entire spike protein, and the dominant responses fell in regions 160-218 and 743-854. Most participants were white British and females outnumbered males, and the authors suggested that clonal diversity may have been underestimated. Nearly half of unique spike-specific TCRs reportedly recognized epitopes outside regions mutated in the B.1.351 and B.1.1.7 variants. The 56-69-year group was small, and its depth increase did not reach significance, likely because of low power.

The CDR3 regions of human TCRbeta chains were analyzed by immunosequencing. As for the authors' bioinformatics: TCRs in the repertoires were compared against a reference library of SARS-CoV-2-specific TCRs that had been generated with the MIRA antigen-specificity platform. Breadth was defined as the fraction of unique TCRs that were SARS-CoV-2-associated. Depth was defined as the fraction of total T cells that were SARS-CoV-2-associated. Using the MIRA data, each spike-specific TCR was assigned both to the spike region to which the TCR was reactive and to a CD4 or CD8 class. Log10-transformed breadth and depth values were compared by one-way ANOVA with Sidak's multiple comparisons tests. The source is immuneACCESS, and TCRdb retained only in-frame sequences with V and J called. Part of the clones is not carried over; for the studies checked, unresolved V genes explain less than half of this, and the remainder is unexplained. Clone size and V and J calls were adopted from that table, with D and trimming inferred from the DNA. The sample data list 40,000 to 60,000 clones, and 80% to 90% of these were observed just once. Clones ranked in the top ten supply approximately 6.5% of the sample.

V is clipped by 0 bases and J by 5 bases, and the sequence between their germline boundaries is 15 bases long. According to the germline V gene (reference sequence), CDR1 reads SGHKS and CDR2 reads YYEKEE. The CDR3 numbers 16 residues from cysteine through phenylalanine. The kept DNA is CDR3 alone, 48 bases in frame from the first base. Turning to this clone: The antigen it recognizes is unknown. No base-level quality is on record; no much larger clone is a single base apart.

In the paper's terms, the time point label means: about 28 days (+/-7) after the second vaccine dose. Because spike-specific TCR depth and breadth did not differ between the two schedules, AZD1222 recipients who got a second dose at roughly 4 weeks were pooled with those who got a second dose at roughly 12 weeks. The vaccinee samples were drawn from two UK trials, COV001 and COV002, one of which was a single-blind randomized controlled phase 2/3 trial testing AZD1222 (ChAdOx1 nCoV-19) in healthy adults. For TCRbeta chain sequencing, PBMC samples were collected from trial participants at day 0 and at day 28 after the second dose.

The chain is assembled from TRBV5-5 and TRBJ1-5; TRBD1 could be the D gene, as 6 bases match. The material was peripheral blood, obtained 28 days after the second AZD1222 dose. The receptor's source is an adult who received the AZD1222 COVID-19 vaccine. The CDR3 amino acid sequence is: CASSLVGGGVYQPQHF. The DNA sequence is given as TGTGCCAGCAGCTTGGTCGGAGGGGGGGTCTATCAGCCCCAGCATTTT.